This T cell receptor beta chain was captured in a study of T cell responses to AZD1222 COVID-19 vaccine. Study at large: Second-dose timings of about 4 or about 12 weeks were pooled.

Sequencing was performed with immunoSEQ multiplex PCR; in TCRdb, only in-frame clones are kept and a portion is missing. This sample has 99,000 or so clones; about 81% occur once, and the top ten carry around 5%. Study findings and constraints: The donor cohort was predominantly white British with a female majority, and clonal diversity may have been underestimated. After two AZD1222 doses, spike-specific TCR breadth and depth rose versus day 0.

A note on this clone: Its matching antigen is unknown.

J gave up 8 bases and V 4 bases, and 16 bases lay outside the gene matches. The CDR3 length is 16 residues. Looked up from germline, CDR1 is SGHTA and CDR2 is FQGNSA. The chain has TRBV7-2 and TRBJ1-2, with 7 bases identical to TRBD1. The sequencing here drew on peripheral blood, taken on day 0 of AZD1222 vaccination. The clonotype was recovered from an adult in good health. The CDR3 DNA follows: TGTGCCAGCAGCTCGAGGGCTTCCCCAGGGGGAGGAGGCTACACCTTC. Translating gives CASSSRASPGGGGYTF.